This T cell receptor (beta chain) was sequenced for a study of T cells of healthy individuals. Germline loops: CDR1 MNHEY, CDR2 SMNVEV (reference sequence). Trimming shortened V by 6 bases and J by 9 bases, and 20 bases separated the two germline ends. The CDR3 has 14 amino acids. Each CDR3 protein is one row after TCRdb ran MiXCR on the 5' RACE reads. In the table there are over 95,000 distinct CDR3 sequences, around 17% of which are singletons. This TCR derives from a human donor in good health. This chain links TRBV27 with TRBJ2-5; no firm D call. The chain's CDR3 is CASSLKPESLAQYF. DNA for the CDR3: TGTGCCAGCAGCTTAAAACCCGAATCCTTGGCCCAGTACTTC.